This T cell receptor beta chain comes out of a study of Graves' ophthalmopathy and Graves' hyperthyroidism. Diagnosis was based on clinical symptoms, serum thyroxine, TRAb, thyroid ultrasound and orbital computed tomography. Many counts were recorded for this clonotype. Its antigen is undetermined. Study findings and constraints: Researchers report that a 13-signature model separated ophthalmopathy from stable hyperthyroidism, posting 87.88% sensitivity and 75% to 84% specificity. Among thyroid clonotypes expanded above 0.001 frequency, most also appeared in blood.

RNA transcripts served as template for amplifying TCR beta CDR3 sequences. HTBI-primed RT-PCR formed the first round, and a multiplex PCR formed the second. TCRdb reprocessed the multiplex PCR reads with MiXCR, giving one entry per CDR3 protein. The repertoire holds around 660,000 distinct CDR3 sequences, about 41% seen once, with more than 3% in the top ten. The V segment lost 3 bases and the J segment 5 bases; nucleotides outside the gene matches: 10. Germline loops: CDR1 SGHRS, CDR2 YFSETQ. The CDR3 length is 15 residues. The rearrangement links TRBV5-1 to TRBJ2-5; 7 bases match TRBD1. The specimen sequenced was peripheral blood. This receptor was taken from an adult man with Graves' ophthalmopathy. DNA for the CDR3: TGCGCCAGCAGCTCAACAGGGGCCCGAGGGGAGACCCAGTACTTC. It encodes CASSSTGARGETQYF.